This T cell receptor (beta chain) was sequenced for a study of a mutant IDH1 vaccine in newly diagnosed glioma. The count of this clone is one. Its cognate antigen is unknown. Time point denoted: week 5, during vaccination. The vaccine gave 300 ug of a 20-mer mutant IDH1 peptide subcutaneously per dose. Trimming stripped 6 bases from V and 2 bases from J, with 8 bases between. Germline V gives CDR1 MDHEN, CDR2 SYDVKM. There are 12 residues in the CDR3. TCRdb's table, derived via immunoSEQ multiplex PCR, lists solely in-frame clones and lacks some. Of 50,000 to 55,000 clones in the sample, around 80% are singletons; the top ten hold roughly 4.8%.

The V gene is TRBV28, the J gene TRBJ2-7; D is uncertain. The material was PBMCs, obtained from a glioma patient whose treatment included an IDH1 peptide vaccine. This clonotype originated in a middle-aged man with glioma. CDR3 amino acids: CASSPGTYEQYF. In nucleotides, the CDR3 is TGTGCCAGCAGCCCTGGGACCTACGAGCAGTACTTC.